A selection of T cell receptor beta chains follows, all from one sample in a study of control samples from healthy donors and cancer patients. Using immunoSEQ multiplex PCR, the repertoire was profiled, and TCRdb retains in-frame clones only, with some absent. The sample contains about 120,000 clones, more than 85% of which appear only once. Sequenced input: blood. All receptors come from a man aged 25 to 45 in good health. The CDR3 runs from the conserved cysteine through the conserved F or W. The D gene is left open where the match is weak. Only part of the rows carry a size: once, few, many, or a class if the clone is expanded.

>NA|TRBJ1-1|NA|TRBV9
CASSRGTEAFF
TGTGCCAGCAGCAGGGGCACTGAAGCTTTCTTT
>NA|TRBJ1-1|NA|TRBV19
CASSPPGEAYEAFF
TGTGCCAGTAGTCCTCCGGGGGAAGCATATGAAGCTTTCTTT
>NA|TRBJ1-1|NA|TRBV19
CASRRTRDTEAFF
TGTGCCAGTAGACGGACGAGGGACACTGAAGCTTTCTTT
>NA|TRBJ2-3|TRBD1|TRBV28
CASSLWGQGVTDTQYF
TGTGCCAGCAGTTTATGGGGACAGGGGGTAACAGATACGCAGTATTTT
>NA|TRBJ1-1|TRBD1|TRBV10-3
CAISYSGQGATTEAFF
TGTGCCATCAGTTACTCGGGACAGGGGGCCACAACGGAAGCTTTCTTT
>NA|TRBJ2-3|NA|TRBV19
CASSLGYPTDTQYF
TGTGCCAGTAGTTTGGGATACCCCACAGATACGCAGTATTTT
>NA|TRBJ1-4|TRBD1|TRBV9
CASSPRTGKGNEKLFF
TGTGCCAGCAGCCCCCGGACAGGGAAGGGGAATGAAAAACTGTTTTTT
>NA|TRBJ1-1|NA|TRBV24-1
CATSDPLAGEEAEAFF
TGTGCCACCAGTGATCCCTTGGCCGGGGAAGAAGCTGAAGCTTTCTTT
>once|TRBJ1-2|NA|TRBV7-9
CASSHGAGIRHYGYTF
TGTGCCAGCAGCCACGGCGCAGGGATAAGGCACTATGGCTACACCTTC
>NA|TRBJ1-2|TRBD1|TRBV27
CASSPTGGGYTF
TGTGCCAGCAGTCCTACAGGGGGCGGCTACACCTTC
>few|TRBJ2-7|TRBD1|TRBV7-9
CASSLGETGGHEQYF
TGTGCCAGCAGCTTAGGCGAGACAGGGGGCCACGAGCAGTACTTC
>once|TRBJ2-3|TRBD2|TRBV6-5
CASRESQRGETQYF
TGTGCCAGCCGAGAGAGTCAGCGGGGGGAGACGCAGTATTTT
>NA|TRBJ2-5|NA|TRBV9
CASSDSRLELTETQYF
TGTGCCAGCAGCGACTCTCGATTAGAGCTGACAGAGACCCAGTACTTC
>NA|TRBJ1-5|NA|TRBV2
CASSYLMGVAQPQHF
TGTGCCAGCAGTTATCTGATGGGGGTCGCTCAGCCCCAGCATTTT
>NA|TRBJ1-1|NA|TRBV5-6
CASSLGKNTEAFF
TGTGCCAGCAGCTTGGGGAAGAACACTGAAGCTTTCTTT
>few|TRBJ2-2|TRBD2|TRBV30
CASQTGGGLNTGELFF
TGTGCCTCCCAAACGGGAGGGGGGCTCAACACCGGGGAGCTGTTTTTT
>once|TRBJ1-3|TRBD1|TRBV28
CASGDRRGFGNTIYF
TGTGCCAGCGGGGACAGGAGGGGCTTTGGAAACACCATATATTTT
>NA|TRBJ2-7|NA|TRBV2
CASSAGAPYEQYF
TGTGCCAGCAGTGCGGGGGCTCCCTACGAGCAGTACTTC
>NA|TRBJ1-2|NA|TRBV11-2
CASKLSRLHNYGYTF
TGTGCCAGCAAATTAAGCAGGTTACACAACTATGGCTACACCTTC
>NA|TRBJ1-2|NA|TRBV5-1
CASSYGDGYTF
TGCGCCAGCAGCTACGGGGATGGCTACACCTTC
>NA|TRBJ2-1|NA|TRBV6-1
CASSDRGNEQFF
TGTGCCAGCAGTGACAGGGGCAATGAGCAGTTCTTC
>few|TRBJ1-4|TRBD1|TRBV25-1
CASSPRTGLVNEKLFF
TGTGCCAGCAGTCCGCGGACAGGGTTAGTAAATGAAAAACTGTTTTTT
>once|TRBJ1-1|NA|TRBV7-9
CASSPGQLNTEAFF
TGTGCCAGCAGCCCCGGACAGCTGAACACTGAAGCTTTCTTT
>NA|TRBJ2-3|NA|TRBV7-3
CASSFGQSTDTQYF
TGTGCCAGCAGCTTCGGACAGAGCACAGATACGCAGTATTTT
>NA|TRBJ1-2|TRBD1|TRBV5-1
CASSATGEVYGYTF
TGCGCCAGCAGCGCGACAGGGGAGGTCTATGGCTACACCTTC